A single sample is the source of the 10 T cell receptor beta chains below, sequenced in a study of PD-1 blockade in classical Hodgkin lymphoma. No patient escaped relapse after autologous stem cell transplantation, and brentuximab vedotin exposure varied. Method: immunoSEQ multiplex PCR; TCRdb's copy keeps in-frame clones and lacks some. The table has 110,000 or so clones, roughly nine tenths seen once; the top ten hold about 20%. This specimen was peripheral blood mononuclear cells (PBMCs), taken before the second cycle of nivolumab. The receptors originated from a human donor with classical Hodgkin lymphoma.

This clone was counted only a few times. The V and J genes are TRBV19 and TRBJ2-6; no clear D gene. V was cut by 3 bases and J by 2 bases, with 8 bases left in between. The CDR3 consists of 15 residues. Per the germline V gene, CDR1 is LNHDA and CDR2 is SQIVND (reference sequence). CDR3 DNA: TGTGCCAGTAGTATCCCCGGCGCTGGGGCCAACGTCCTGACTTTC. It codes for CASSIPGAGANVLTF. The entire variable domain, with the rest obtained from reference TRBV19 and TRBJ2-6, is as follows: DGGITQSPKYLFRKEGQNVTLSCEQNLNHDAMYWYRQDPGQGLRLIYYSQIVNDFQKGDIAEGYSVSREKKESFPLTVTSAQKNPTAFYLCASSIPGAGANVLTFGAGSRLTVL.

The chain is built from TRBV7-9 and TRBJ2-3; 9 bases map to TRBD2. The V and J ends lost 10 bases and 6 bases, in that order; junction bases with no gene match: 8. The CDR3 is made up of 13 amino acids. Germline values: CDR1 SEHNR, CDR2 FQNEAQ (reference sequence). The chain's CDR3 is CATEREVWDTQYF. CDR3 bases: TGTGCCACCGAGCGGGAGGTTTGGGATACGCAGTATTTT.

This chain links TRBV27 with TRBJ2-5, with 7 bases lining up with TRBD2. After removal of 3 bases from V and 0 bases from J, the junction contained 10 bases not matched to a gene. The CDR3 is made up of 17 amino acids. CDR1 and CDR2 from the germline V gene are MNHEY and SMNVEV (reference sequence). The chain's CDR3 is CASSFSGLDLYQETQYF. CDR3 sequence (DNA): TGTGCCAGCAGTTTTTCCGGACTAGACCTTTACCAAGAGACCCAGTACTTC.

This clone was seen only a few times. V gene TRBV27 combines with J gene TRBJ1-2; D is ambiguous. This CDR3 region has 14 residues. Germline CDR1 and CDR2: MNHEY and SMNVEV (reference sequence). Between the trimmed V and J ends, which lost 3 bases and 2 bases, there was a span of 10 bases. CDR3 in amino acids: CASSFLQTNYGYTF. CDR3 nucleotide sequence: TGTGCCAGCAGTTTTTTACAGACAAACTATGGCTACACCTTC.

V is TRBV6-5 and J is TRBJ1-1; D might be TRBD1 (5 bases). V was shortened by 2 bases and J by 4 bases, with 11 bases between the two germline ends. The germline V gene has CDR1 MNHEY and CDR2 SVGAGI. The CDR3 consists of 14 residues. The CDR3, as DNA: TGTGCCAGCAGTTACGGTGGGGGGAGCACTGAAGCTTTCTTT. This translates into CASSYGGGSTEAFF.

The chain couples TRBV28 to TRBJ2-7; 12 bases map to TRBD1. The V gene's germline CDR1 is MDHEN and CDR2 SYDVKM. Trimming cost V 6 bases and J 5 bases; bases outside gene matches: 8. The CDR3 has 15 amino acids. CDR3 amino acids: CASRSGTGGFDEQYF. In DNA, the CDR3 is TGTGCCAGCAGGTCCGGGACAGGGGGCTTTGACGAGCAGTACTTC.

This chain joins TRBV5-6 and TRBJ1-1; perhaps TRBD1 as D (6 bases). Between the trimmed V and J ends, which lost 5 bases and 9 bases, there was a span of 14 bases. This CDR3 is 12 amino acids long. Germline CDR1 is SGHDT and CDR2 is YYEEEE. CDR3 nucleotides: TGTGCCAGCAGGACCGGGACAACGAAAGCTTTCTTT. It encodes CASRTGTTKAFF.

The gene calls are TRBV12-5 and TRBJ1-4; D is ambiguous. The CDR3 runs to 12 residues. CDR1 is LGHNT and CDR2 is FRNRAP in the germline V gene. Between the trimmed V and J ends, which lost 6 bases and 6 bases, there was a span of 8 bases. The CDR3 sequence is CASGFSYEKLFF. CDR3 in DNA: TGTGCTAGTGGATTCTCCTATGAAAAACTGTTTTTT.

This clone was detected a few times. The chain combines TRBV9 with TRBJ1-3, with a tentative D call TRBD1 (5 bases). Germline-derived CDR1 and CDR2 are SGDLS and YYNGEE. The CDR3 has 14 amino acids. With 4 bases removed from V and 6 bases from J, the gap between germline ends came to 14 bases. CDR3 sequence reads: CASSKTGGANTIYF. CDR3 coding DNA: TGTGCCAGCAGCAAAACTGGGGGAGCAAACACCATATATTTT.

This clone was picked up a small number of times. Additional DNA sequences in this sample encode the identical CDR3. The chain's CDR3 is CASSITRTGGNEQYF. CDR3 bases: TGTGCCAGTAGTATAACTCGGACAGGGGGCAACGAGCAGTACTTC. The chain combines TRBV19 with TRBJ2-7; 11 bases map to TRBD1. V dropped 2 bases and J dropped 5; count of bases not matched to a gene: 5. CDR3 length: 15 amino acids. Germline lookup yields CDR1 LNHDA and CDR2 SQIVND (reference sequence). Full variable domain (rest looked up from reference TRBV19 and TRBJ2-7): DGGITQSPKYLFRKEGQNVTLSCEQNLNHDAMYWYRQDPGQGLRLIYYSQIVNDFQKGDIAEGYSVSREKKESFPLTVTSAQKNPTAFYLCASSITRTGGNEQYFGPGTRLTVT.